This T cell receptor beta chain emerged from a study of blood T cell repertoires in COVID-19. Study context: Some COVID-19 samples were acute and others convalescent; all came from the United States, Italy and Spain. The analysed material was cDNA or gDNA that came from T cells, B-cell-depleted T cells, or PBMCs.

In the source study's methods: Amplification with reference gene primers provided the estimates of nucleated cell counts. The repertoire was sequenced with immunoSEQ multiplex PCR; TCRdb's copy has only in-frame clones and lacks some. V and J calls and clone size are those listed in that table; D and trimming were worked out from the DNA. The sample contains over 200,000 clones, approximately 83% of which appear only once. This CDR3 spans 16 amino acids. V was pared by 3 bases and J by 0 bases, with 0 bases of the junction left unmatched. The germline CDR1 and CDR2 sequences are KGHSH and LQKENI. The sequence was collected from a man aged 35 to 55 with acute or convalescent COVID-19. Sequencing input: peripheral blood. The chain joins TRBV18 to TRBJ2-6; 9 bases map to TRBD2. The CDR3 region is CASSPRGGSGANVLTF. The CDR3 DNA follows: TGTGCCAGCTCACCGCGGGGGGGCTCTGGGGCCAACGTCCTGACTTTC.